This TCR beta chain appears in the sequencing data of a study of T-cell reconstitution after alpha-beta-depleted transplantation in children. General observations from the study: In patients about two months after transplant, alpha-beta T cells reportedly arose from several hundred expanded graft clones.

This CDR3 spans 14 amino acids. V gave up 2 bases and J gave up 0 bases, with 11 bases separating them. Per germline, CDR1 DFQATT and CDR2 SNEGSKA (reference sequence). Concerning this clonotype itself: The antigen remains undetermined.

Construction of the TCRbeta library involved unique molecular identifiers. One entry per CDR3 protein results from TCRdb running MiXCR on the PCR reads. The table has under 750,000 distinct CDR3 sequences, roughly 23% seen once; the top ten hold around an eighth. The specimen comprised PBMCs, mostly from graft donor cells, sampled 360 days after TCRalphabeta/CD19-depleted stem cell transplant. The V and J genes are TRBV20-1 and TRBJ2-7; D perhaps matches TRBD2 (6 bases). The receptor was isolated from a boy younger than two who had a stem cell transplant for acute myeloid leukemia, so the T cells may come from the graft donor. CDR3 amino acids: CSARRATSSYEQYF. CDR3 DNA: TGCAGTGCTAGAAGGGCGACTAGCTCCTACGAGCAGTACTTC.